This T cell receptor (beta chain) was documented in a study of blood T cell repertoires in COVID-19. The overall study: COVID-19 samples from acute and convalescent phases originated in the United States, Italy and Spain. T cells, B-cell-depleted T cells, or PBMCs provided the cDNA or gDNA that served as material.

In the original processing: How many nucleated cells were present was estimated from reference gene primer amplification. The method was immunoSEQ multiplex PCR; TCRdb's version includes in-frame clones alone and lacks a portion of them. The DNA gave D and trimming, while V, J and clone size come from that table. The sample carries nearly 40,000 clones, approximately 90% recorded once. The sequence came from a man in his fifties or sixties in a cohort sampled during active COVID-19. The sequencing sample was made of peripheral blood.

CDR3 in amino acids: CASSSGQAAETQYF. DNA of the CDR3: TGTGCCAGCTCATCAGGACAGGCGGCGGAGACCCAGTACTTC. This sequence joins TRBV18 and TRBJ2-5; TRBD1 matches 7 bases. V lost 5 bases and J lost 5; bases outside the gene matches: 8. Germline V gene sequence: CDR1 KGHSH, CDR2 LQKENI. The CDR3 loop spans 14 amino acids.